One sample yielded the 15 T cell receptor beta chains listed below, sequenced in a study of cytomegalovirus exposure and HLA in healthy donors (dated by TCRdb to the late 2010s). The library was made by the immunoSEQ multiplex PCR assay. The multiplex PCR relied on a mix of 60 forward primers for TCR Vbeta segments and 13 reverse primers for TCR Jbeta segments. TCRdb obtained this table from immuneACCESS and retained in-frame rearrangements with V and J assigned. These tables miss some clones; where compared with another copy, unresolved V genes account for less than half of the shortfall, and the remainder is unexplained. Here the sample has about 190,000 clones; 75% to 90% occur a single time. Over 1% of the sample rests with the top ten. The sequencing input was PBMCs. The receptors here all came from a man aged 30 to 39 in good health and CMV-seronegative.

The genes are TRBV14 and TRBJ2-1; a weak D match, TRBD2 (5 bases). The germline CDR1 and CDR2 sequences are SGHDN and FVKESK. V was trimmed by 5 bases and J by 10 bases, leaving 15 bases between them. CDR3 length equals 13 residues. The CDR3 bases are TGTGCCAGCAGCTCAGCTAGGCGCGGGGAGCAGTTCTTC. The encoded protein is CASSSARRGEQFF.

The CDR3 coding sequence is TGTGCTAGTGGTTTGCATCAGGGTCCCACCGGGGAGCTGTTTTTT. It specifies CASGLHQGPTGELFF. This chain connects TRBV12-5 to TRBJ2-2; D perhaps matches TRBD1 (5 bases). The CDR3 is made up of 15 amino acids. Germline CDR1 LGHNT, CDR2 FRNRAP. Trimming left V 2 bases short and J 4 bases short, with 11 bases between.

This chain connects TRBV5-1 to TRBJ1-5; 10 positions agree with TRBD1. The CDR3 has 15 residues. Germline loops: CDR1 SGHRS, CDR2 YFSETQ. V shed 1 base and J 7 bases; nucleotides not matched to a gene: 5. The CDR3 coding sequence is TGCGCCAGCAGCTTGAAGGGGGACAGGGGCCAGCCCCAGCATTTT. Protein: CASSLKGDRGQPQHF.

The genes are TRBV28 and TRBJ2-7; D may be TRBD2 (5 bases). The CDR3 length is 14 residues. In germline, CDR1 is MDHEN, CDR2 SYDVKM. Trimming took off 6 bases at V and 0 bases at J, with 12 bases between the two ends. The CDR3 region is CASSPRVYSYEQYF. The CDR3 nucleotides are TGTGCCAGCAGCCCGAGGGTGTACTCCTACGAGCAGTACTTC.

Comment on this clone: A read error may account for a junction end that differs from germline. This sequence joins TRBV6-1 and TRBJ2-1; 12 nucleotides match TRBD2. There are 13 residues in the CDR3. Germline V lookup: CDR1 MNHNS, CDR2 SASEGT. CDR3 DNA: TGTGCCAGCAGTGAAGCGCTGTGGACTAGCGGGATCTTC. Translated, it gives CASSEALWTSGIF.

CDR3 sequence: CASSSPRSVNTEAFF. The CDR3 region has the DNA TGTGCCAGCAGTTCCCCTCGCTCGGTTAACACTGAAGCTTTCTTT. This rearrangement joins TRBV6-5 to TRBJ1-1; D is ambiguous. The CDR3 is made up of 15 amino acids. V was cut by 4 bases and J by 2 bases, with 14 bases left in between. Germline CDR1 is MNHEY and CDR2 is SVGAGI.

This chain connects TRBV7-8 to TRBJ1-4, with TRBD1 as a possible D gene (6 bases). The CDR3 runs to 16 residues. Germline V lookup: CDR1 SGHVS, CDR2 FQNEAQ. Trimming pared 1 base from V and 6 bases from J, leaving 15 bases between. The DNA for the CDR3 is TGTGCCAGCAGCTTAGAAGTCGGGACATGGGATGAAAAACTGTTTTTT. Encoded protein: CASSLEVGTWDEKLFF.

J is TRBJ1-2 and V is TRBV6-5; D is unresolved. The CDR3 loop spans 14 amino acids. The germline V gene encodes CDR1 MNHEY and CDR2 SVGAGI. V was cut by 4 bases and J by 7 bases, with 16 bases left in between. In DNA, the CDR3 is TGTGCCAGCAGTTCCTCTGGGCACCGGGGTGGCTACACCTTC. It encodes CASSSSGHRGGYTF.

This chain connects TRBV28 to TRBJ1-2; weak D call: TRBD1 (5 bases). V gave up 4 bases and J gave up 8 bases, with 11 bases separating them. Looked up from germline, CDR1 is MDHEN and CDR2 is SYDVKM. There are 12 residues in the CDR3. The CDR3 loop is CASSSGTRGYTF. CDR3 DNA sequence: TGTGCCAGCAGTTCCGGGACTAGGGGCTACACCTTC.

The CDR3 protein is CASSRPGRDYGYTF. CDR3 sequence (DNA): TGTGCCAGCAGCCGCCCCGGGCGGGACTATGGCTACACCTTC. The chain combines TRBV5-8 with TRBJ1-2, with unresolved D. Germline V gene sequence: CDR1 SGHTS, CDR2 YDEGEE. There are 14 residues in the CDR3. Trimming removed 4 bases at V and 3 bases at J, with 13 bases between.

The chain joins TRBV6-5 to TRBJ1-6, with 11 bases aligning to TRBD1. V lost 5 bases and J lost 12; bases outside the gene matches: 6. The CDR3 covers 14 residues. Germline values: CDR1 MNHEY, CDR2 SVGAGI. CDR3 protein: CASSEDRGPQPLHF. CDR3 coding DNA: TGTGCCAGCAGTGAGGACAGGGGGCCCCAACCCCTCCACTTT.

The chain links TRBV6-5 to TRBJ2-2, with D possibly being TRBD1 (6 bases). V dropped 2 bases and J dropped 2 bases, with 9 bases sitting between them. From germline, CDR1 is MNHEY and CDR2 SVGAGI. The CDR3 is made up of 15 amino acids. CDR3 region: CASSYLQGNTGELFF. DNA of the CDR3: TGTGCCAGCAGTTACCTACAGGGTAACACCGGGGAGCTGTTTTTT.

This clone was seen just once. The chain employs TRBV7-2 and TRBJ2-5; perhaps TRBD2 as D (5 bases). The CDR3 has 13 amino acids. Trimming pared 1 base from V and 11 bases from J, leaving 14 bases between. Germline CDR1 SGHTA, CDR2 FQGNSA. CDR3 residues: CASSLGLGDPQYF. DNA of the CDR3: TGTGCCAGCAGCTTAGGTCTGGGAGATCCGCAGTACTTC. Full variable domain (missing parts from reference TRBV7-2 and TRBJ2-5): GAGVSQSPSNKVTEKGKDVELRCDPISGHTALYWYRQSLGQGLEFLIYFQGNSAPDKSGLPSDRFSAERTGGSVSTLTIQRTQQEDSAVYLCASSLGLGDPQYFGPGTRLLVL.

The chain is built from TRBV6-1 and TRBJ1-2; 8 bases are a match to TRBD1. After removal of 2 bases from V and 4 bases from J, the junction contained 3 bases not matched to a gene. Per the germline V gene, CDR1 is MNHNS and CDR2 is SASEGT. This CDR3 has 14 amino acids. The CDR3: CASSEIGQGYGYTF. The CDR3 DNA is TGTGCCAGCAGTGAAATCGGACAGGGCTATGGCTACACCTTC.

The chain is built from TRBV5-1 and TRBJ2-3, with 11 bases matching TRBD2. CDR3 size: 14 residues. CDR1 and CDR2 from the germline V gene are SGHRS and YFSETQ. J gave up 6 bases and V 5 bases, and 5 bases lay outside the gene matches. The CDR3 DNA sequence: TGCGCCAGCAGTACCGGGACTAGCGGCGATACGCAGTATTTT. Translating gives CASSTGTSGDTQYF.